This entry is about one T cell receptor beta chain. Generated by immunoSEQ multiplex PCR, the TCRdb table keeps only in-frame clones and is missing some. The table has about 240,000 clones, 87% seen once; the top ten hold 6% to 9%. This record comes from a study of blood T cell repertoires in COVID-19. After removal of 5 bases from V and 3 bases from J, the junction contained 4 bases not matched to a gene. Germline loops: CDR1 SEHNR, CDR2 FQNEAQ (reference sequence). The CDR3 loop spans 13 amino acids. This receptor was obtained from a man aged 60 to 75 who had recovered from COVID-19. Sequencing used peripheral blood. The chain has TRBV7-9 and TRBJ2-7; TRBD1 matches at 7 bases. CDR3 protein: CASSRTGDYEQYF. DNA of the CDR3: TGTGCCAGCAGCCGTACAGGGGACTACGAGCAGTACTTC.